This TCR beta chain derives from a study of quantifying T cell responses using KT2 cells. Study details: Reverse transcription used primers in the TCR alpha and beta constant regions.

A range of KT2-to-PBMC ratios was made using fixed PBMC numbers. This clonotype was counted a few times. A single-stranded UMI oligo with SP2 sequence was ligated to cDNA 3' ends. An equimolar mix of RC1.1 and RC1.2 primed the beta chain across TRBC1 and TRBC2. Each CDR3 protein gets one entry after TCRdb re-called the UMI-ligation and nested PCR reads with MiXCR. The table lists 60,000 or so distinct CDR3 sequences, 10% to 15% of them singletons. Input material: PBMCs spiked with cells of the T cell clone KT2. This clonotype was sampled from a human donor.

The CDR3 DNA follows: TGCAGTGCCTTAGACAGGGTGGGGTATGGCTACACCTTC. Translated, it gives CSALDRVGYGYTF. The rearrangement uses TRBV20-1 and TRBJ1-2, with 7 bases identical to TRBD1. The CDR3 extends over 13 amino acids. Germline CDR1 is DFQATT and CDR2 is SNEGSKA (reference sequence). V shed 6 bases and J 5 bases; nucleotides not matched to a gene: 9.